This T cell receptor beta chain derives from a study of T cells expressing NK-cell markers. At the level of the study: Researchers got TCR beta repertoires out of sorted CD3+CD56+NKG2C+, CD3+CD56+NKG2C- and CD3+CD56-NKG2C+ T cells.

From germline, CDR1 is SGHRS and CDR2 YFSETQ. CDR3 length equals 16 residues. TCRdb reanalyzed the 5' RACE reads and collapses them to one entry per CDR3 protein, without DNA. The sample's table shows about 550,000 distinct CDR3 sequences. Sequenced input: blood T cells: a sorted CD56 or NKG2C T cell subset, CD4+ or CD8+ T cells, or bulk PBMC T cells (not recorded which). The receptor was derived from a man between 18 and 35 years old in good health. The J gene is TRBJ2-1, the V gene TRBV5-1; without DNA, the TCRdb call of TRBD2 cannot be checked. This chain's CDR3 is CASRGLAGAIYNEQFF.